These T cell receptor beta chains were read from a single sample in a study of blood T cells in healthy people across ages. In TCRdb, the 5' RACE reads were re-called with MiXCR into one record per CDR3 protein. The data hold 1.5 million to 2 million distinct CDR3 sequences, with 28% observed a single time. The source material was blood. The receptor source for this set is a woman in her twenties or thirties in good health. The CDR3 runs from the conserved cysteine through the conserved F or W. The order of the fields is clone size, D gene, V gene, J gene, CDR3 DNA, CDR3 protein. The D gene is left open where the match is weak. Rows may omit the clone size; those that give it use once, few, many or a size class.

clone size: many
D gene: NA
V gene: TRBV7-9
J gene: TRBJ2-7
CDR3 DNA: TGTGCCAGCAGCACTTACCGGGACCCCTCCTACGAGCAGTACTTC
CDR3 protein: CASSTYRDPSYEQYF

clone size: once
D gene: TRBD2
V gene: TRBV5-1
J gene: TRBJ2-5
CDR3 DNA: TGCGCCAGCAGCTTGGGGGCGGGAGGCCACAATGAGCAGTACTTC
CDR3 protein: CASSLGAGGHNEQYF

clone size: NA
D gene: NA
V gene: TRBV15
J gene: TRBJ1-2
CDR3 DNA: TGTGCCACCAGCAGAGATCGAGGGCAAGGCTACACCTTC
CDR3 protein: CATSRDRGQGYTF

clone size: NA
D gene: NA
V gene: TRBV19
J gene: TRBJ2-2
CDR3 DNA: TGTGCCAGTAAAGGACCCCTCGAGGAGCTGTTTTTT
CDR3 protein: CASKGPLEELFF

clone size: many
D gene: NA
V gene: TRBV4-1
J gene: TRBJ2-7
CDR3 DNA: TGCGCCAGCAGCCAAGACAGGGTAGGGGGGTACGAGCAGTACTTC
CDR3 protein: CASSQDRVGGYEQYF

clone size: NA
D gene: TRBD1
V gene: TRBV29-1
J gene: TRBJ2-1
CDR3 DNA: TGCAGCGTTGAAGGAAGGACAGGTCGACGACACTTCTCCTACAATGAGCAGTTCTTC
CDR3 protein: CSVEGRTGRRHFSYNEQFF

clone size: NA
D gene: TRBD2
V gene: TRBV10-3
J gene: TRBJ2-3
CDR3 DNA: TGTGCCTCCACGGCGGGGGGGAGCACAGATACGCAGTATTTT
CDR3 protein: CASTAGGSTDTQYF

clone size: few
D gene: NA
V gene: TRBV20-1
J gene: TRBJ1-3
CDR3 DNA: TGCAGTGCTAGAGACCCCCCGGGCAACACCATATATTTT
CDR3 protein: CSARDPPGNTIYF

clone size: NA
D gene: TRBD1
V gene: TRBV24-1
J gene: TRBJ2-6
CDR3 DNA: TGTGCCGCTACAGGGGGAAGAGGGGCCAACGTCCTGACTTTC
CDR3 protein: CAATGGRGANVLTF

clone size: many
D gene: NA
V gene: TRBV3-1
J gene: TRBJ1-2
CDR3 DNA: TGTGCCAGCAGCCAAGTTCAGCCGGCGCTCGATGGCTACACCTTC
CDR3 protein: CASSQVQPALDGYTF

clone size: NA
D gene: NA
V gene: TRBV3-1
J gene: TRBJ1-1
CDR3 DNA: TGTGCCAGCAGCCAAGGGGTGCGCTCGAACACTGAAGCTTTCTTT
CDR3 protein: CASSQGVRSNTEAFF

clone size: NA
D gene: NA
V gene: TRBV7-2
J gene: TRBJ2-3
CDR3 DNA: TGTGCCAGCAGCGGACAGAGGGGGGATATGCAGTATTTT
CDR3 protein: CASSGQRGDMQYF

clone size: few
D gene: NA
V gene: TRBV9
J gene: TRBJ2-5
CDR3 DNA: TGTGCCAGCAGCGTAGGGAGCCTTGAGACCCAGTACTTC
CDR3 protein: CASSVGSLETQYF

clone size: NA
D gene: TRBD1
V gene: TRBV4-1
J gene: TRBJ1-2
CDR3 DNA: TGCGCCAGCAGCCAAGTAAGATCCGGGACAGGGAACTATGGCTACACCTTC
CDR3 protein: CASSQVRSGTGNYGYTF

clone size: once
D gene: NA
V gene: TRBV30
J gene: TRBJ2-1
CDR3 DNA: TGTGCCTGGAGTCCCCCAGGAACACTCTGGTATGAGCAGTTCTTC
CDR3 protein: CAWSPPGTLWYEQFF

clone size: NA
D gene: NA
V gene: TRBV7-2
J gene: TRBJ2-2
CDR3 DNA: TGTGCCAGCAGCTTAGCCGGGGTTGGGACCGGGGAGCGGTTTTTT
CDR3 protein: CASSLAGVGTGERFF

clone size: NA
D gene: NA
V gene: TRBV12-3/TRBV12-4
J gene: TRBJ1-5
CDR3 DNA: TGTGCCAGCAGTTTATCGGGGGACCCTGTTCAGCCCCAGCATTTT
CDR3 protein: CASSLSGDPVQPQHF

clone size: NA
D gene: NA
V gene: TRBV4-1
J gene: TRBJ2-1
CDR3 DNA: TGCGCCAGCAGCCAATCCCCGGGGAACTACAATGAGCAGTTCTTC
CDR3 protein: CASSQSPGNYNEQFF

clone size: few
D gene: TRBD2
V gene: TRBV20-1
J gene: TRBJ2-5
CDR3 DNA: TGCAGTGCGGGCGGGGGACTACGTAACAGAGAGACCCAGTACTTC
CDR3 protein: CSAGGGLRNRETQYF

clone size: many
D gene: NA
V gene: TRBV7-2
J gene: TRBJ2-3
CDR3 DNA: TGTGCCAGCAGCTTGACCCCGCGGGATACGCAGTATTTT
CDR3 protein: CASSLTPRDTQYF

clone size: few
D gene: TRBD1
V gene: TRBV28
J gene: TRBJ1-2
CDR3 DNA: TGTGCCAGCACCGGGACAGCCACTATCCGGAACTATGGCTACACCTTC
CDR3 protein: CASTGTATIRNYGYTF

clone size: NA
D gene: TRBD1
V gene: TRBV5-1
J gene: TRBJ1-2
CDR3 DNA: TGCGCCAGCACGCAACAGGGGGCGCAAGGTGGCTACACCTTC
CDR3 protein: CASTQQGAQGGYTF

clone size: NA
D gene: NA
V gene: TRBV28
J gene: TRBJ1-4
CDR3 DNA: TGTGCCAGCCACCGCGCCCCTAATGAAAAACTGTTTTTT
CDR3 protein: CASHRAPNEKLFF